One TCR beta chain is described in this entry. Its antigen remains unknown. Time point given: sample taken at primary tumor resection. Frozen PBMC, nontumor lung or tumor provided whole RNA, which was sequenced unsorted. The donors, fewer than 90 patients with untreated early-stage non-small cell lung cancer, provided the samples. CDR3 length: 12 amino acids. Trimming took 3 bases from V and 9 from J, leaving 9 bases between them. The data are from a study of spatial heterogeneity in lung cancer. Regarding the study as a whole: Circulating ubiquitous expanded tumor TCRs were observed more frequently at resection than at follow-up.

TCRdb fed the 5' RACE reads into MiXCR, producing one record per CDR3 protein. The repertoire consists of around 60,000 distinct CDR3 sequences, with 7.5% to 8.5% occurring once and the leading ten covering more than 13%. The receptor was isolated from a female donor with early-stage non-small cell lung cancer. The sample was PBMCs, taken at surgery. The gene calls are TRBV23-1 and TRBJ2-1; no definite D call. TRBV23-1 is identified as an open reading frame with a role that is uncertain. This CDR3 reads CASSQDPSEQFF. DNA for the CDR3: TGCGCCAGCAGTCAGGACCCTAGTGAGCAGTTCTTC.